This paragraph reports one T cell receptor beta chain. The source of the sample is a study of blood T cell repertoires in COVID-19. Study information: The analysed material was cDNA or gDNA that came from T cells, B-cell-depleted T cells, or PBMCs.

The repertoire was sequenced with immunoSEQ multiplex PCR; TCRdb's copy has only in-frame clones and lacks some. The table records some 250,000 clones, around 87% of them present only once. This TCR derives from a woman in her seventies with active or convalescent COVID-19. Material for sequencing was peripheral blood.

Written as DNA, the CDR3 is TGTGCCACCAGCAACCGACAGACCTACGAGCAGTACTTC. It specifies CATSNRQTYEQYF. The gene calls are TRBV15 and TRBJ2-7; D may be TRBD1 (5 bases). V was pared by 4 bases and J by 2 bases, with 9 bases between. This CDR3 region has 13 residues. Germline loops: CDR1 LNHNV, CDR2 YYDKDF (reference sequence).